This TCR beta chain was captured in a study of cytotoxic CD8 clonotypes in ibrutinib-treated CLL. Study-wide findings and caveats: Once treatment began, public clonotypes, which were uncommon, contracted or stayed stable. Upon ibrutinib response clonality rose, and upon progression it fell back toward baseline.

Worth noting for this clone: The target antigen is unknown.

The protocol was immunoSEQ multiplex PCR, while the TCRdb copy is restricted to in-frame clones and leaves out a portion. The sample yields 150,000 or so clones, under 85% seen once. The CDR3 is 15 residues long. The germline V and J ends were trimmed by 6 bases and 4 bases, with 18 bases remaining between them. Germline CDR1 and CDR2: SGHTA and FQGNSA. Sequencing was performed on PBMCs, taken after 24 months of ibrutinib treatment. The TCR was taken from a human donor with chronic lymphocytic leukemia. The chain employs TRBV7-2 and TRBJ2-5; D perhaps matches TRBD2 (6 bases). The CDR3 reads CASRLGRLDGETQYF. CDR3 coding DNA: TGTGCCAGCAGGCTTGGGAGGCTAGATGGAGAGACCCAGTACTTC.